The present T cell receptor (beta chain) was sequenced within a study of chemoradiotherapy in HPV16-positive cancers (dated by TCRdb to the early 2020s). A note on the overall study: Candidate HPV-specific T-cell clones and common TCR motifs were defined through functional T-cell assays on cells from a couple of HPV16-positive patients. The candidate HPV-specific TCRs and motifs were subsequently tracked in TCR repertoires obtained from approximately 86 patients with HPV-related cancers. Whether T-cell immunity against the HPV oncoproteins E6 and E7 changes during chemoradiotherapy and whether survival is affected by this immunity were examined in the study. General study outcomes and caveats: In HPV16-positive patients, expansion of HPV-responsive T cells during chemoradiotherapy was found to be associated with improved recurrence-free survival. Expansion of candidate HPV-specific clones and E7-related TCR motifs was observed in the tumor microenvironment during treatment, whereas no such expansion was observed for non-HPV-specific T cells. The functional definition of HPV-specific T cells came from only a couple of HPV16-positive patients, and the survival association was reported for HPV16-positive patients.

This clone was seen more than once but under ten times. Its antigen specificity is not known. Per-base qualities were not stored, and no clone one base away is much larger. Repertoires were sampled repeatedly over the course of chemoradiotherapy so that clonal expansion in the tumor microenvironment could be followed. Libraries were made using the immunoSEQ multiplex PCR assay. The source is immuneACCESS, and TCRdb retained only in-frame sequences with V and J called. Part of the clones is not carried over; for the studies checked, unresolved V genes explain less than half of this, and the remainder is unexplained. The sample table holds about 15,000 clones, of which around 72% were seen once. The ten top clones hold 9.6% of the sample. CDR1 and CDR2, per the germline V gene, are SGHTA and FQGNSA. V is shortened by 5 bases, J by 6 bases, and the region joining them spans 16 bases. Its CDR3 holds 15 amino acids, cysteine through phenylalanine. Only the CDR3 DNA stays, 45 bases, in frame from base 1.

Sampling took place from a patient who underwent chemoradiotherapy. The sequence derives from a human donor with HPV-associated anogenital cancer. The chain was built from TRBV7-2 and TRBJ1-4, with the D gene not clear enough to name. DNA sequence: TGTGCCAGCAGCCGAAGGACGGCAGAGGATGAAAAACTGTTTTTT. Its translation reads: CASSRRTAEDEKLFF. The CDR3, completed at both ends by the reference TRBV7-2 and TRBJ1-4 genes, gives the full variable domain GAGVSQSPSNKVTEKGKDVELRCDPISGHTALYWYRQSLGQGLEFLIYFQGNSAPDKSGLPSDRFSAERTGGSVSTLTIQRTQQEDSAVYLCASSRRTAEDEKLFFGSGTQLSVL.